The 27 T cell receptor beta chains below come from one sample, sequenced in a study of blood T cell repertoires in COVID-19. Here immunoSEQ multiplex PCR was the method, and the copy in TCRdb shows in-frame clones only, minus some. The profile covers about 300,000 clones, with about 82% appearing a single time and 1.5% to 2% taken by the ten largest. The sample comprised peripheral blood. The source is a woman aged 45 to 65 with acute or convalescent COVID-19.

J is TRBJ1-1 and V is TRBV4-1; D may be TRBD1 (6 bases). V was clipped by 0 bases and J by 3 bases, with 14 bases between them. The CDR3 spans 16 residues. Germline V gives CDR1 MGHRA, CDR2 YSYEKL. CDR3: CASSQDRYREDTEAFF. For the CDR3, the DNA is TGCGCCAGCAGCCAAGATCGGTACAGGGAAGACACTGAAGCTTTCTTT.

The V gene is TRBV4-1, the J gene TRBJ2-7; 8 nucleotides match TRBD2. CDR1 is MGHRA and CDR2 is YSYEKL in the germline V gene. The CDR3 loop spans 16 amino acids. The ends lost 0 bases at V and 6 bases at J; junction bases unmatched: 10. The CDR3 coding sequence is TGCGCCAGCAGCCAAGATCAGAGTAGCGGGGCCTTCGAGCAGTACTTC. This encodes CASSQDQSSGAFEQYF.

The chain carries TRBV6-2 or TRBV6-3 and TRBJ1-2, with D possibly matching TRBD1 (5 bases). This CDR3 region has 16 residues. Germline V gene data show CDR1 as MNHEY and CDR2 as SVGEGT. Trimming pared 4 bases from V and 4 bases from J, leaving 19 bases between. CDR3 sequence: CASSSNSQGRAYGYTF. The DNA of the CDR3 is TGTGCCAGCAGTTCCAACTCGCAGGGAAGGGCCTATGGCTACACCTTC.

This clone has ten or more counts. The CDR3 region has the DNA TGTGCCACAACCCCAGGGCGACAGGTAGAGACCCAGTACTTC. It yields the protein CATTPGRQVETQYF. The chain joins TRBV19 to TRBJ2-5; weak D call: TRBD1 (6 bases). Germline V gene data show CDR1 as LNHDA and CDR2 as SQIVND (reference sequence). V was clipped by 10 bases and J by 4 bases, with 19 bases between them. CDR3 length: 14 amino acids.

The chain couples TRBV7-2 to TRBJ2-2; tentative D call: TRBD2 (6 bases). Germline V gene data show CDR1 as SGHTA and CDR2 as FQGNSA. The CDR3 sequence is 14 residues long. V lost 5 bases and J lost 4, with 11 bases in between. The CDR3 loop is CASSIGDFTGELFF. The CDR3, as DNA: TGTGCCAGCAGCATAGGGGACTTCACCGGGGAGCTGTTTTTT.

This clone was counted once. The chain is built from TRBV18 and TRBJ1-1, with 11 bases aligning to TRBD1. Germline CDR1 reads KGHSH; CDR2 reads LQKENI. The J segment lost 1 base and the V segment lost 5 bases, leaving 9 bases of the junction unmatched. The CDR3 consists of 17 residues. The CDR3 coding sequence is TGTGCCAGCTCAACTGGACAGGGGGCAACGGGGAACACTGAAGCTTTCTTT. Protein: CASSTGQGATGNTEAFF. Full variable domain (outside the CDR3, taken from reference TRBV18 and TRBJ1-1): NAGVMQNPRHLVRRRGQEARLRCSPMKGHSHVYWYRQLPEEGLKFMVYLQKENIIDESGMPKERFSAEFPKEGPSILRIQQVVRGDSAAYFCASSTGQGATGNTEAFFGQGTRLTVV.

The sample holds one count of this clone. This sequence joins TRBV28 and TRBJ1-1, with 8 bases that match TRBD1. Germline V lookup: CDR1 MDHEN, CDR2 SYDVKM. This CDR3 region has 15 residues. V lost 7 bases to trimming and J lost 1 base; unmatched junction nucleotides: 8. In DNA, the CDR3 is TGTGCCAGCAAGGTTGACAGGGGTACGAACACTGAAGCTTTCTTT. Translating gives CASKVDRGTNTEAFF.

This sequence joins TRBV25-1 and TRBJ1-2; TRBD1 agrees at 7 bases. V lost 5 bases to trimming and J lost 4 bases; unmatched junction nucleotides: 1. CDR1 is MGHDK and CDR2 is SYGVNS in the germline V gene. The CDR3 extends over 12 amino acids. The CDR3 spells CASSTGAYGYTF. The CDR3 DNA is TGTGCCAGCAGTACAGGGGCCTATGGCTACACCTTC.

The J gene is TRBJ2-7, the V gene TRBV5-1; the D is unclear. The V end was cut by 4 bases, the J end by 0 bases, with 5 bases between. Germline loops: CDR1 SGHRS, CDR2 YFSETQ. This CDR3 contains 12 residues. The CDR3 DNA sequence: TGCGCCAGCAGCCTCCCCTCCTACGAGCAGTACTTC. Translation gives CASSLPSYEQYF.

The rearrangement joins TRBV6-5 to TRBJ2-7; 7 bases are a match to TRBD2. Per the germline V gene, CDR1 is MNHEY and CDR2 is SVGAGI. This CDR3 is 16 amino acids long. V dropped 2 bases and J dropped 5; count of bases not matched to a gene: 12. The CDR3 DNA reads TGTGCCAGCAGTTACAAAGGGTCGGGAGGTCCCCACGAGCAGTACTTC. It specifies CASSYKGSGGPHEQYF.

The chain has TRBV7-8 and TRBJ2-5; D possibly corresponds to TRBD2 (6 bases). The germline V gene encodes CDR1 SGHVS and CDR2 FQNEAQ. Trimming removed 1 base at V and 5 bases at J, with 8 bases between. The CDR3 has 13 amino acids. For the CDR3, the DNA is TGTGCCAGCAGCTTAGGTGGGAGGGAGACCCAGTACTTC. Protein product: CASSLGGRETQYF. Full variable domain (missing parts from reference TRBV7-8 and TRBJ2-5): GAGVSQSPRYKVAKRGQDVALRCDPISGHVSLFWYQQALGQGPEFLTYFQNEAQLDKSGLPSDRFFAERPEGSVSTLKIQRTQQEDSAVYLCASSLGGRETQYFGPGTRLLVL.

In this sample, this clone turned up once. For the CDR3, the DNA is TGCAGCGTTCAAACCCTATTGTGGAACACTGAAGCTTTCTTT. Protein: CSVQTLLWNTEAFF. The chain uses TRBV29-1 and TRBJ1-1, with D uncertain. Between the trimmed V and J ends, which lost 5 bases and 1 base, there was a span of 14 bases. Germline CDR1 and CDR2: SQVTM and ANQGSEA. The CDR3 spans 14 residues.

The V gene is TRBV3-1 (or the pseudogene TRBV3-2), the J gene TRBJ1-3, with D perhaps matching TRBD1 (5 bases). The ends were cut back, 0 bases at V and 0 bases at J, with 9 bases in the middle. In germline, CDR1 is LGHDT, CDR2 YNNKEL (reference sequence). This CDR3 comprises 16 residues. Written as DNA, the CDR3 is TGTGCCAGCAGCCAAGATTTGGGACTCTCTGGAAACACCATATATTTT. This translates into CASSQDLGLSGNTIYF.

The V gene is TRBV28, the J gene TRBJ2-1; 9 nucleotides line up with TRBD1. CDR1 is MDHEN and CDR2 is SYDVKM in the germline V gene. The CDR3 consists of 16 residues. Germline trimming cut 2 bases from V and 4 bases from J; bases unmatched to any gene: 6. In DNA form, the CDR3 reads TGTGCCAGCAGTTTAGGCGGGACAGGGAATTACAATGAGCAGTTCTTC. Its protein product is CASSLGGTGNYNEQFF.

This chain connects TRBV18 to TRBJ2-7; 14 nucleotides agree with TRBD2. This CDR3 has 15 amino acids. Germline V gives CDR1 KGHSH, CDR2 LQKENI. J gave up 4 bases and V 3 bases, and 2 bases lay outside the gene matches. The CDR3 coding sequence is TGTGCCAGCTCACCCGGGACTAGCGGGAGTTACGAGCAGTACTTC. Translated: CASSPGTSGSYEQYF.

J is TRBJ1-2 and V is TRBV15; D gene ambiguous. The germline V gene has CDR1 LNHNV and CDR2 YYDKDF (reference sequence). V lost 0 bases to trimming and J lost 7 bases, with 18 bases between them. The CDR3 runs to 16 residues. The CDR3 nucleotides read TGTGCCACCAGCAGAGAGGGGAGAGTACTCCCAGGTGGCTACACCTTC. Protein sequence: CATSREGRVLPGGYTF.

CDR3 DNA sequence: TGCGCCAGCAGCCCGGAGGGGCGGCCGGGGTGGTCACCCCTCCACTTT. This codes for CASSPEGRPGWSPLHF. This chain links TRBV4-1 with TRBJ1-6; possibly TRBD1 for D (5 bases). The CDR3 has 16 residues. Germline V gene data show CDR1 as MGHRA and CDR2 as YSYEKL. The V gene lost 4 bases and the J gene lost 10 bases, with 20 bases spanning the gap.

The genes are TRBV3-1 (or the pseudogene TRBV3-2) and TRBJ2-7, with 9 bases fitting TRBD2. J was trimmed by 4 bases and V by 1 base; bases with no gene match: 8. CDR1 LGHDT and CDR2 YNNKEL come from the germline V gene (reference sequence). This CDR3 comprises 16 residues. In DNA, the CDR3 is TGTGCCAGCAGCCAAGCTCAGGAGCGGGAGGAGTACGAGCAGTACTTC. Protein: CASSQAQEREEYEQYF.

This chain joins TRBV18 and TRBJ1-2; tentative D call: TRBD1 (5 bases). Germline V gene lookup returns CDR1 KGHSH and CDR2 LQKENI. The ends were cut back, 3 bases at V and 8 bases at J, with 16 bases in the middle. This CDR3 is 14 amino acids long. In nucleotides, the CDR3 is TGTGCCAGCTCACCGGGGCAGGCCCCATCCGGCTACACCTTC. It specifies CASSPGQAPSGYTF.

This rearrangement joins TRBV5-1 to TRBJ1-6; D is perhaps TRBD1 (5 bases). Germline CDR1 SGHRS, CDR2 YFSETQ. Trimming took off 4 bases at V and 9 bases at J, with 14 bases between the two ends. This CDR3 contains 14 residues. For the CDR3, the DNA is TGCGCCAGCAGCCCGGTGCAGGGAGGTTCACCCCTCCACTTT. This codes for CASSPVQGGSPLHF.

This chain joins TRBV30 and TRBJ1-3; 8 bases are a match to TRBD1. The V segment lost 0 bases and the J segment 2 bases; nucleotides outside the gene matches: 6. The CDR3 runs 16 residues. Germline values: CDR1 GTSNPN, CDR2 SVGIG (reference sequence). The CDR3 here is CAWSVKDRATGNTIYF. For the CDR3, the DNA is TGTGCCTGGAGTGTAAAGGACAGGGCAACTGGAAACACCATATATTTT. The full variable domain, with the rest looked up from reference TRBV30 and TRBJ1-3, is SQTIHQWPATLVQPVGSPLSLECTVEGTSNPNLYWYRQAAGRGLQLLFYSVGIGQISSEVPQNLSASRPQDRQFILSSKKLLLSDSGFYLCAWSVKDRATGNTIYFGEGSWLTVV.

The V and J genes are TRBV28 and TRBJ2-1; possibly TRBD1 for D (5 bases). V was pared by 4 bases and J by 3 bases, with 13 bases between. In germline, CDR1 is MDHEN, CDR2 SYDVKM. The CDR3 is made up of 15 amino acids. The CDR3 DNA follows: TGTGCCAGCAGTTCCTACTCTGACAGCTACAATGAGCAGTTCTTC. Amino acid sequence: CASSSYSDSYNEQFF.

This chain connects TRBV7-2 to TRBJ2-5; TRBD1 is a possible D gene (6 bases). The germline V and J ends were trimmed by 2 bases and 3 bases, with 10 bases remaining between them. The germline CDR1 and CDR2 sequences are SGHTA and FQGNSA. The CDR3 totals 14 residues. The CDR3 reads CASSLYREKETQYF. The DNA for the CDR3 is TGTGCCAGCAGCTTATACAGGGAAAAAGAGACCCAGTACTTC. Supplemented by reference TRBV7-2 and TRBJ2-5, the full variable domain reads GAGVSQSPSNKVTEKGKDVELRCDPISGHTALYWYRQSLGQGLEFLIYFQGNSAPDKSGLPSDRFSAERTGGSVSTLTIQRTQQEDSAVYLCASSLYREKETQYFGPGTRLLVL.

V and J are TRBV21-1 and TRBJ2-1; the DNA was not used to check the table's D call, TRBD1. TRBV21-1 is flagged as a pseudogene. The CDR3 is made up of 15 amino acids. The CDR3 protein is CASSKQGQRYNEQFF. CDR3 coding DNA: TGTGCCAGCAGCAAACAGGGTCAGCGTTACAATGAGCAGTTCTTC.

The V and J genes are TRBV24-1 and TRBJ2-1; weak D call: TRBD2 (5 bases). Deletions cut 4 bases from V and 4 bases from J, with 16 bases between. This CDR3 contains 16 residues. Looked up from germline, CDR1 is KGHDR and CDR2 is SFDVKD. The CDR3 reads CATSDPMGSGYNEQFF. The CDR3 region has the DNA TGTGCCACCAGTGACCCAATGGGGAGTGGGTACAATGAGCAGTTCTTC.

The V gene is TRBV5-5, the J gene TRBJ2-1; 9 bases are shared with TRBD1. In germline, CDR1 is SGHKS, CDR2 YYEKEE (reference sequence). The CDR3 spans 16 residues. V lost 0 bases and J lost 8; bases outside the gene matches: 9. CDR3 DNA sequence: TGTGCCAGCAGCTTGGTAGGACAGGGGTTCTTAGATGAGCAGTTCTTC. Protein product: CASSLVGQGFLDEQFF.

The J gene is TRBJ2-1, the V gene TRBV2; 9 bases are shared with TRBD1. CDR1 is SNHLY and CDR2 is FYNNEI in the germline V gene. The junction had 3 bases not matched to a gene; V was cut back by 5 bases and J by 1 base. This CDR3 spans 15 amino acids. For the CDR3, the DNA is TGTGCCAGCAGTCAACAGGGGGCTTCCTACAATGAGCAGTTCTTC. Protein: CASSQQGASYNEQFF. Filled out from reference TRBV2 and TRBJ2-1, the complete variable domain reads EPEVTQTPSHQVTQMGQEVILRCVPISNHLYFYWYRQILGQKVEFLVSFYNNEISEKSEIFDDQFSVERPDGSNFTLKIRSTKLEDSAMYFCASSQQGASYNEQFFGPGTRLTVL.